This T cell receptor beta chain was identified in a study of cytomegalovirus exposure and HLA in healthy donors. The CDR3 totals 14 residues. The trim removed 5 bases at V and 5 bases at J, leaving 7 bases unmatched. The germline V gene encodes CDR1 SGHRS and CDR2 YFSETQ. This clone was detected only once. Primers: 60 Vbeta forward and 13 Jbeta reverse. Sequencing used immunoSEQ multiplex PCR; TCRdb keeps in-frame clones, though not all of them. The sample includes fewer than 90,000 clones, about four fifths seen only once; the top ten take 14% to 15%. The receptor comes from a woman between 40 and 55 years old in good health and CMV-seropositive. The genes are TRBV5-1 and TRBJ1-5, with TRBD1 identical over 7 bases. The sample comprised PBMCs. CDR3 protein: CASSFTGDDQPQHF. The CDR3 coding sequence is TGCGCCAGCAGTTTCACAGGGGACGATCAGCCCCAGCATTTT. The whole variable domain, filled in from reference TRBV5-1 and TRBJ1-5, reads KAGVTQTPRYLIKTRGQQVTLSCSPISGHRSVSWYQQTPGQGLQFLFEYFSETQRNKGNFPGRFSGRQFSNSRSEMNVSTLELGDSALYLCASSFTGDDQPQHFGDGTRLSIL.